This entry lists 2 T cell receptor beta chains sequenced from one sample in a study of patients and donors after allogeneic stem cell transplantation. TCRdb used MiXCR to reprocess the RT-PCR reads, holding one entry per CDR3 protein. The sample has about 150,000 distinct CDR3 sequences; about a third are singletons. The source material was blood, either unsorted or a sorted T cell fraction (not recorded which). These receptor sequences come from a human donor who was either an allogeneic HSCT recipient or a stem cell or donor lymphocyte infusion donor (not recorded which). It is not recorded whose cells these are; they may come from a transplant donor.

Only a few counts were recorded for this clonotype. V and J are TRBV7-3 and TRBJ2-3; D remains unclear. V was shortened by 11 bases and J by 5 bases, with 20 bases between the two germline ends. Germline-derived CDR1 and CDR2 are SGHTA and FQGTGA. The CDR3 loop spans 14 amino acids. For the CDR3, the DNA is TGTGCCCAATTGGGGATCCCCACACGAGATACGCAGTATTTT. Residues: CAQLGIPTRDTQYF. The entire variable domain, with the rest obtained from reference TRBV7-3 and TRBJ2-3, is as follows: GAGVSQTPSNKVTEKGKYVELRCDPISGHTALYWYRQSLGQGPEFLIYFQGTGAADDSGLPNDRFFAVRPEGSVSTLKIQRTERGDSAVYLCAQLGIPTRDTQYFGPGTRLTVL.

This chain joins TRBV9 and TRBJ2-3, with 10 bases aligning to TRBD1. J gave up 1 base and V 3 bases, and 11 bases lay outside the gene matches. The CDR3 contains 18 residues. The germline CDR1 and CDR2 sequences are SGDLS and YYNGEE. The CDR3 DNA is TGTGCCAGCAGCGACGGGACAGGGGAGGGACTAGGCACAGATACGCAGTATTTT. As protein: CASSDGTGEGLGTDTQYF.